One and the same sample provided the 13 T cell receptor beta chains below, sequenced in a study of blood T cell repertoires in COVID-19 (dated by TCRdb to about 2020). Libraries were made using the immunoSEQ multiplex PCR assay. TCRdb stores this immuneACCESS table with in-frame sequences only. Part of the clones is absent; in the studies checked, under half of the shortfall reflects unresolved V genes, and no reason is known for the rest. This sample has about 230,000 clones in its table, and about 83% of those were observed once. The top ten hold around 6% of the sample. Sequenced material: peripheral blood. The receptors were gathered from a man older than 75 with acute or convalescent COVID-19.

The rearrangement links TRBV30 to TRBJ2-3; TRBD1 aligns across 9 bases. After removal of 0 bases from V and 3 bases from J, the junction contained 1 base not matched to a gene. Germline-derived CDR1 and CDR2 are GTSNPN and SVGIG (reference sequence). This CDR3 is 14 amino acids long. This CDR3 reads CAWSVQGATDTQYF. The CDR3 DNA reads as TGTGCCTGGAGTGTACAGGGGGCAACAGATACGCAGTATTTT.

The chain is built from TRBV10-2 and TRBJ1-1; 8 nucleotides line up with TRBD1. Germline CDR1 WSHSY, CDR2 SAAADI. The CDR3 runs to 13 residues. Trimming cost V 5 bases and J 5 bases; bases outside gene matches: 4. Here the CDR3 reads CASSRQGRTEAFF. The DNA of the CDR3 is TGCGCCAGCAGTAGACAGGGGAGGACTGAAGCTTTCTTT.

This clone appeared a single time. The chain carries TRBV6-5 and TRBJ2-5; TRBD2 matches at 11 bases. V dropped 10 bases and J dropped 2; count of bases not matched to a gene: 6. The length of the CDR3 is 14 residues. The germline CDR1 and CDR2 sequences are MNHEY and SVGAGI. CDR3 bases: TGTGCCACCTCGGGACTAGCGGTACAAGAGACCCAGTACTTC. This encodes CATSGLAVQETQYF.

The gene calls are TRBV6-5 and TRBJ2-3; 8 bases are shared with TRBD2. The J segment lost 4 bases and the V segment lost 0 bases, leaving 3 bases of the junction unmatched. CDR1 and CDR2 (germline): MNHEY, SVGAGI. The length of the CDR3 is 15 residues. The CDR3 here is CASSYSGLAPDTQYF. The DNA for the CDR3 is TGTGCCAGCAGTTACTCTGGACTAGCTCCAGATACGCAGTATTTT.

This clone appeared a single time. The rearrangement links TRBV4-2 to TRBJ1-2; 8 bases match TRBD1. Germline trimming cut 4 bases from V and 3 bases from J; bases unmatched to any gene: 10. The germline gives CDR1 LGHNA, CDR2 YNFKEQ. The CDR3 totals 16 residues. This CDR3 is CASSPWGAQGDYGYTF. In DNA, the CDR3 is TGTGCCAGCAGCCCGTGGGGGGCACAGGGGGACTATGGCTACACCTTC.

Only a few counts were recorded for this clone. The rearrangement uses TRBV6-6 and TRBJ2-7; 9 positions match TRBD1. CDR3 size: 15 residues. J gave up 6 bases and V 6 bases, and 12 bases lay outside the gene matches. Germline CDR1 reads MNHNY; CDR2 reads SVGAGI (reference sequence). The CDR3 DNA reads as TGTGCCAGCAGGAACCCGGGACAGGGTGGTACCGAGCAGTACTTC. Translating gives CASRNPGQGGTEQYF.

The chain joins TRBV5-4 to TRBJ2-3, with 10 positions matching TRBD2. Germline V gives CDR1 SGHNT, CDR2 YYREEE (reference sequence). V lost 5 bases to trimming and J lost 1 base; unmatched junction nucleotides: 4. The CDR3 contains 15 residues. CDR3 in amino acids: CASRRTSGRTDTQYF. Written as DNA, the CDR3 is TGTGCCAGCAGAAGGACTAGCGGACGCACAGATACGCAGTATTTT.

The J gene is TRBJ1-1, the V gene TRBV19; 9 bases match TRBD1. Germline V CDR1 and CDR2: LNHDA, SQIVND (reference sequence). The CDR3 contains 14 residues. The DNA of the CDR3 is TGTGCTACAATAGTGGGACAGGGAGCAAGTGAAGCTTTCTTT. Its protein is CATIVGQGASEAFF.

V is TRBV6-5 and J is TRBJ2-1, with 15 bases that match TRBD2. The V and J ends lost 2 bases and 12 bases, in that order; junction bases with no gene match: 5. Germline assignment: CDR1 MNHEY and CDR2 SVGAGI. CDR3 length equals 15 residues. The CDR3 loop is CASSYTSGLAGGQFF. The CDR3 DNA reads TGTGCCAGCAGTTACACCTCGGGACTAGCGGGAGGGCAGTTCTTC.

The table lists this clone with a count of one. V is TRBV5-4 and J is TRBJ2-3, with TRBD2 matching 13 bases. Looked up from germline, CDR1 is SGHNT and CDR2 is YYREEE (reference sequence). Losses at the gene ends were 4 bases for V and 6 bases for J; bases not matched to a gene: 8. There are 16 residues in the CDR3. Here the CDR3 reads CASSPGTSGIRDTQYF. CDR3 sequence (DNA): TGTGCCAGCAGCCCCGGGACTAGCGGGATTCGGGATACGCAGTATTTT.

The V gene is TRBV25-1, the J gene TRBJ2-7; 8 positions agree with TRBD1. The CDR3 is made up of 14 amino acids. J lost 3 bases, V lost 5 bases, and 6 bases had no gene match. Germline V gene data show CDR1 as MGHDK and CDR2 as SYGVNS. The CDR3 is CASSRTGLSYEQYF. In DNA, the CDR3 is TGTGCCAGCAGTAGGACAGGGCTGAGCTACGAGCAGTACTTC.

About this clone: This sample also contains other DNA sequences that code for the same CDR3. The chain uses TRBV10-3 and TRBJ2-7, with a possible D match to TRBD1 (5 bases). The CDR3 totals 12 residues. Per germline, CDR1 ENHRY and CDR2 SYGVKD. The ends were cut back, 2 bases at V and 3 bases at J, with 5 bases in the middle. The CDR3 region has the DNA TGTGCCATCAGTGAGCAGGGCTACGAGCAGTACTTC. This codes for CAISEQGYEQYF.

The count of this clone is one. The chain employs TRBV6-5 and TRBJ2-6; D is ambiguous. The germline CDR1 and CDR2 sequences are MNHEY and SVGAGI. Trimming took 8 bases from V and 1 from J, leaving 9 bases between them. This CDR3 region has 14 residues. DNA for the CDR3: TGTGCCAGCCCTGCACTATCTGGGGCCAACGTCCTGACTTTC. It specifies CASPALSGANVLTF.